This T cell receptor (beta chain) was identified in a study of T cell responses to AZD1222 COVID-19 vaccine. Germline values: CDR1 SNHLY, CDR2 FYNNEI. V trimming: 4 bases; J trimming: 1 base; junction bases outside the gene matches: 1. The CDR3 runs 15 residues. This clone showed up just once. Profiling relied on immunoSEQ multiplex PCR, and the TCRdb table lists in-frame clones only, not all of them. The top ten clones hold 9.8% of a sample with around 76,000 clones, over 80% of them seen once. The gene calls are TRBV2 and TRBJ2-4; 10 bases fit TRBD1. The TCR sequence derives from an adult in good health. The specimen comprised peripheral blood, sampled on day 0 of AZD1222 vaccination. In nucleotides, the CDR3 is TGTGCCAGCAGTGGACAGGGGGCGGCCAAAAACATTCAGTACTTC. It specifies CASSGQGAAKNIQYF. The full variable domain, its missing parts supplied by reference TRBV2 and TRBJ2-4, is EPEVTQTPSHQVTQMGQEVILRCVPISNHLYFYWYRQILGQKVEFLVSFYNNEISEKSEIFDDQFSVERPDGSNFTLKIRSTKLEDSAMYFCASSGQGAAKNIQYFGAGTRLSVL.